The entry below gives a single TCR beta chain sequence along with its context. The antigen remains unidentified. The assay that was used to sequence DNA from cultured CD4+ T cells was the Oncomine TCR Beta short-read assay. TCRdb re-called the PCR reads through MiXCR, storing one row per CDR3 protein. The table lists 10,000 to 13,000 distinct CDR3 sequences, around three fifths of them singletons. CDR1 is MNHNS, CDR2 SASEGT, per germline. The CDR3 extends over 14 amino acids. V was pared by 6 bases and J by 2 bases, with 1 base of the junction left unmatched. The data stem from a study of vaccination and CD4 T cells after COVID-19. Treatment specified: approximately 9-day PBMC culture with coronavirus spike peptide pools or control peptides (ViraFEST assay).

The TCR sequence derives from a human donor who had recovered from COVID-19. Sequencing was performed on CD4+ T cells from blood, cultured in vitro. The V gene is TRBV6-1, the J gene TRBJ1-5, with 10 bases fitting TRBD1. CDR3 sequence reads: CASRTGGGNQPQHF. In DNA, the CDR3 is TGTGCCAGCAGGACAGGGGGCGGCAATCAGCCCCAGCATTTT.